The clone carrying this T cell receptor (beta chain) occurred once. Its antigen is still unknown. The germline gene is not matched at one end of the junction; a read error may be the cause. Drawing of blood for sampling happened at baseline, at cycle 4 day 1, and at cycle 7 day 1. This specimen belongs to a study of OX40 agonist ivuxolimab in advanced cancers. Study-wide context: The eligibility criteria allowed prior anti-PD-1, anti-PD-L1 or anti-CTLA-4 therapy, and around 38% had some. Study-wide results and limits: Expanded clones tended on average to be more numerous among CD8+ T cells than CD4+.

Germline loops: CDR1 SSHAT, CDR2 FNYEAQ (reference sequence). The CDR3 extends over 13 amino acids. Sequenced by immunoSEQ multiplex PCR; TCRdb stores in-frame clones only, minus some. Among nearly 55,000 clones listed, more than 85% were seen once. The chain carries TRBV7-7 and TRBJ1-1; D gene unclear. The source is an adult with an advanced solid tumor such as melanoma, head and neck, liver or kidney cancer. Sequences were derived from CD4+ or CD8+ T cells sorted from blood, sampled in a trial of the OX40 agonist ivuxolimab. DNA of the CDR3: TGTGCTAGCAGCCCTACCTTGAACACTGAAGCTTTCTTT. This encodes CASSPTLNTEAFF.